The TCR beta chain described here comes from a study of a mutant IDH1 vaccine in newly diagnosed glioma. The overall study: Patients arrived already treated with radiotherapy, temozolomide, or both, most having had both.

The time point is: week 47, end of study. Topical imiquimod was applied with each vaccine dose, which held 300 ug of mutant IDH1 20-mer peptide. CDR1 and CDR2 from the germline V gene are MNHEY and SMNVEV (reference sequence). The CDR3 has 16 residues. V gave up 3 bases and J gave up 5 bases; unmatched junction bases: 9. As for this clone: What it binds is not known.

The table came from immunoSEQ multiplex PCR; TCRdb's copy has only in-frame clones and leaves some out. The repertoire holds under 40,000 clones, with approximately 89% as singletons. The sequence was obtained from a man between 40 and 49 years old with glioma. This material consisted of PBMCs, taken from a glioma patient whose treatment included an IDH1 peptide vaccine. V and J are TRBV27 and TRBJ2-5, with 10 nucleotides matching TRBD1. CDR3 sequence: CASSFAGQGVGETQYF. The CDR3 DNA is TGTGCCAGCAGTTTCGCAGGACAGGGGGTCGGCGAGACCCAGTACTTC.